This record concerns one T cell receptor (beta chain) sequence. This sample was included in a study of cytomegalovirus exposure and HLA in healthy donors. At the level of the study: As an earlier analysis found, 150 million to 200 million T cells yielded about 100 million unique TCR beta sequences.

The PCR was carried out with 60 Vbeta primers and 13 Jbeta primers. Only in-frame clones appear in the TCRdb table, and some are missing; sequencing was by immunoSEQ multiplex PCR. The sample lists 200,000 or so clones, roughly 77% occurring once. The germline V and J ends were trimmed by 1 base and 12 bases, with 7 bases remaining between them. The CDR3 runs 11 residues. CDR1 and CDR2 from the germline V gene are SGHAT and FQNNGV. V is TRBV11-2 and J is TRBJ2-1, with D tentatively TRBD1 (6 bases). The sequence was obtained from a male donor in good health and CMV-seropositive. Input material: PBMCs. This chain's CDR3 is CASSLGGGQFF. Written as DNA, the CDR3 is TGTGCCAGCAGCTTAGGAGGGGGGCAGTTCTTC.